This T cell receptor (beta chain) was found in a study of T cell responses to AZD1222 COVID-19 vaccine. The germline V gene has CDR1 SGHTA and CDR2 FQGNSA. J was trimmed by 6 bases and V by 5 bases; bases with no gene match: 11. This CDR3 is 15 amino acids long. Study results and limitations: Spike was spanned by vaccine-associated CD4 TCRs, with dominance at 160-218 and 743-854.

As regards this clone: Its antigen is unknown.

Profiling relied on immunoSEQ multiplex PCR, and the TCRdb table lists in-frame clones only, not all of them. The data hold 140,000 to 150,000 clones, with approximately 85% observed a single time. This sequence joins TRBV7-2 and TRBJ2-5; 8 nucleotides match TRBD2. The TCR originated in an adult in good health. The sequencing used peripheral blood, collected on day 0 of AZD1222 vaccination. The CDR3 nucleotides are TGTGCCAGCAGCCAGCGGGGTAGCGGGGTTAAGACCCAGTACTTC. Its translation is CASSQRGSGVKTQYF. Full variable domain (rest looked up from reference TRBV7-2 and TRBJ2-5): GAGVSQSPSNKVTEKGKDVELRCDPISGHTALYWYRQSLGQGLEFLIYFQGNSAPDKSGLPSDRFSAERTGGSVSTLTIQRTQQEDSAVYLCASSQRGSGVKTQYFGPGTRLLVL.